This TCR beta chain emerged from a study of shared clonotypes between healthy human individuals. Study background: Sampling drew on donors who were a couple of women and three men aged 18 to 49. Study-wide points: Among donors, the sharing of clonotypes was expected to be influenced by sequencing depth.

About this clone: Its target is unknown.

This CDR3 is built from 12 residues. Deletions cut 4 bases from V and 11 bases from J, with 14 bases between. Looked up from germline, CDR1 is MGHRA and CDR2 is YSYEKL. This table comes from immunoSEQ multiplex PCR, and its TCRdb copy is limited to in-frame clones, with some not included. The table includes more than 400,000 clones, approximately 78% detected once. This receptor was obtained from a woman in her thirties or forties in good health. Some clones in this sample may be carry-over from other donors' samples. The chain recombines TRBV4-1 with TRBJ1-1; no firm D call. Sequencing was performed on PBMCs. CDR3: CASSLLAGKAFF. The CDR3 region has the DNA TGCGCCAGCAGCCTGCTCGCGGGAAAGGCTTTCTTT.